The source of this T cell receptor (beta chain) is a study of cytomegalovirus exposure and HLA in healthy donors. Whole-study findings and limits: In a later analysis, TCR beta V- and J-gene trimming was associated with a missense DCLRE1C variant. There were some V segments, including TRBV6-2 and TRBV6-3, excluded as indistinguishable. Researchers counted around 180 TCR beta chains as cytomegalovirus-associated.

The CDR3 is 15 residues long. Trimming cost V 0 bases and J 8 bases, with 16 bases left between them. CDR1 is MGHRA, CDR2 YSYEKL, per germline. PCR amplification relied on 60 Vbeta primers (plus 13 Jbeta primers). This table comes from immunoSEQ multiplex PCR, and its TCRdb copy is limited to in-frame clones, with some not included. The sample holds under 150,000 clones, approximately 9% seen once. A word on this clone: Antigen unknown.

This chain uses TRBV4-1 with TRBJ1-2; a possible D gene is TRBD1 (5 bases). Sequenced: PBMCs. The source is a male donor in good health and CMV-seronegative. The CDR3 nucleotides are TGCGCCAGCAGCCAAGATGGGGGGAGCTCGAGAGGCTACACCTTC. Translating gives CASSQDGGSSRGYTF.